Reported below is one TCR beta chain. Its antigen is not identified. V shed 2 bases and J shed 3 bases, with 14 bases lying between them. CDR1 is MGHRA, CDR2 YSYEKL, per germline. There are 16 residues in the CDR3. Generated by immunoSEQ multiplex PCR, the TCRdb table keeps only in-frame clones and is missing some. The repertoire holds about 140,000 clones, 85% to 95% seen once, with more than 0.8% in the top ten. The data belong to a study of T cell responses to AZD1222 COVID-19 vaccine. Regarding the study as a whole: Clonal diversity was possibly underestimated, and the donors were mostly white British, with more females.

The chain joins TRBV4-1 to TRBJ1-5; D is uncertain. This sequence originates from an adult in good health. The specimen was peripheral blood, collected on day 0 of MenACWY control vaccination. DNA of the CDR3: TGCGCCAGCAGCCAAATCGTTGGGCAGTCCAATCAGCCCCAGCATTTT. It is translated as CASSQIVGQSNQPQHF.